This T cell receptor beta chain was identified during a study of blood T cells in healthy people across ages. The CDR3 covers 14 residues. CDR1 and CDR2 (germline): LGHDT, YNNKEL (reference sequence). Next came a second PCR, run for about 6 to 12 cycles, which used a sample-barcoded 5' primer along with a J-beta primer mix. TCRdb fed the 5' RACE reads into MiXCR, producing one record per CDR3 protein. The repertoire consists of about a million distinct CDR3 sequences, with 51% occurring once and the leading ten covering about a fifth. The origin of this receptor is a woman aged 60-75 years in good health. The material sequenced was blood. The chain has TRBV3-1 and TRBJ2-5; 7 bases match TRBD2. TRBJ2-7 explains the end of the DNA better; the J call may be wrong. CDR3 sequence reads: CASTAQRGAYEQYF. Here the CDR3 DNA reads TGTGCCAGCACGGCACAGCGGGGAGCCTACGAGCAGTACTTC.